The next 29 T cell receptor beta chains were all read from a single sample in a study of blood T cell repertoires in COVID-19. TCRdb's copy holds only in-frame clones and misses some; the assay was immunoSEQ multiplex PCR. The repertoire consists of over 200,000 clones, with around 88% occurring once and the leading ten covering 1.5%. The sequencing input was peripheral blood. The receptors here all came from a young man with active or convalescent COVID-19.

The rearrangement links TRBV7-2 to TRBJ1-6, with D tentatively TRBD1 (6 bases). CDR1 and CDR2 from the germline V gene are SGHTA and FQGNSA. CDR3 length equals 15 residues. The V gene lost 1 base and the J gene lost 9 bases, with 13 bases spanning the gap. The CDR3: CASSLVSGAGSPLHF. In DNA, the CDR3 is TGTGCCAGCAGCTTAGTCTCAGGGGCGGGTTCACCCCTCCACTTT.

This chain joins TRBV28 and TRBJ1-4; no firm D call. The V gene's germline CDR1 is MDHEN and CDR2 SYDVKM. The CDR3 consists of 14 residues. With 3 bases removed from V and 2 bases from J, the gap between germline ends came to 7 bases. CDR3: CASSLAVTNEKLFF. The DNA for the CDR3 is TGTGCCAGCAGTTTGGCCGTGACTAATGAAAAACTGTTTTTT.

This clone came up once. The chain has TRBV6-5 and TRBJ1-3; 7 bases are a match to TRBD1. This CDR3 is built from 14 residues. Germline values: CDR1 MNHEY, CDR2 SVGAGI. Trimming at V came to 0 bases and at J to 9 bases, leaving 5 bases not matched to a gene. DNA of the CDR3: TGTGCCAGCAGTTACTCAGGGGGCGTTGGCACCATATATTTT. Protein sequence: CASSYSGGVGTIYF.

The gene calls are TRBV9 and TRBJ2-7; TRBD2 agrees at 12 bases. Trimming took 4 bases from V and 2 from J; bases not matched to a gene: 4. The CDR3 is 15 amino acids. Germline V gives CDR1 SGDLS, CDR2 YYNGEE. In nucleotides, the CDR3 is TGTGCCAGCAGCCTCGGACTAGCGGGGACCTACGAGCAGTACTTC. This gives the protein CASSLGLAGTYEQYF.

This clone was counted a single time. The V call is TRBV27, the J call TRBJ2-5; the D gene is possibly TRBD1 (5 bases). Germline CDR1 MNHEY, CDR2 SMNVEV (reference sequence). V dropped 6 bases and J dropped 4 bases, with 15 bases sitting between them. The CDR3 is made up of 14 amino acids. The CDR3 protein is CASSPTGFRETQYF. CDR3 nucleotides: TGTGCCAGCAGCCCAACAGGCTTCCGAGAGACCCAGTACTTC.

V gene TRBV30 combines with J gene TRBJ1-6; 10 nucleotides line up with TRBD1. Looked up from germline, CDR1 is GTSNPN and CDR2 is SVGIG (reference sequence). This CDR3 is 18 amino acids long. Germline trimming cut 3 bases from V and 0 bases from J; bases unmatched to any gene: 8. The CDR3 DNA reads TGTGCCTGGAGAGGAGGACAGGGGGAAAGCTCCTATAATTCACCCCTCCACTTT. Protein: CAWRGGQGESSYNSPLHF.

This chain links TRBV27 with TRBJ2-7; unclear D gene. V was clipped by 4 bases and J by 3 bases, with 7 bases between them. The CDR3 has 12 residues. From germline, CDR1 is MNHEY and CDR2 SMNVEV (reference sequence). CDR3 region: CASSSPRYEQYF. The CDR3 DNA reads as TGTGCCAGCAGTTCCCCGCGCTACGAGCAGTACTTC.

The chain has TRBV7-7 and TRBJ2-1; possible D gene TRBD2, 5 bases. CDR3 length: 16 amino acids. Trimming cost V 1 base and J 3 bases, with 13 bases left between them. Germline loops: CDR1 SSHAT, CDR2 FNYEAQ (reference sequence). Here the CDR3 reads CASSLVSRVGYNEQFF. The CDR3 DNA reads as TGTGCCAGCAGCTTAGTCTCGCGGGTGGGCTACAATGAGCAGTTCTTC.

This clone showed up just once. The rearrangement uses TRBV7-9 and TRBJ1-6, with D maybe TRBD1 (6 bases). This CDR3 is 15 amino acids long. Germline lookup yields CDR1 SEHNR and CDR2 FQNEAQ (reference sequence). V lost 5 bases and J 2 bases, leaving 10 bases between the germline ends. The CDR3 here is CASSTRDTYNSPLHF. Written as DNA, the CDR3 is TGTGCCAGCAGCACCCGGGACACCTATAATTCACCCCTCCACTTT.

This clone was seen only once. V is TRBV6-5 and J is TRBJ2-7; the match to TRBD1 covers 10 bases. The length of the CDR3 is 16 residues. The V and J ends lost 1 base and 2 bases, in that order; junction bases with no gene match: 5. CDR1 and CDR2 (germline): MNHEY, SVGAGI. DNA of the CDR3: TGTGCCAGCAGTTACTTGAAGACAGGGGGCGCCTACGAGCAGTACTTC. Translated: CASSYLKTGGAYEQYF.

CDR3 nucleotides: TGTGCCAGTAGTATAGCTGACAGGGGGCGAACGGGCTACACCTTC. This gives the protein CASSIADRGRTGYTF. V gene TRBV19 combines with J gene TRBJ1-2, with 10 nucleotides matching TRBD1. The CDR3 length is 15 residues. CDR1 and CDR2 (germline): LNHDA, SQIVND (reference sequence). Germline trimming cut 1 base from V and 8 bases from J; bases unmatched to any gene: 7.

The V and J genes are TRBV4-1 and TRBJ2-3, with 9 bases fitting TRBD2. CDR3 length: 17 residues. In germline, CDR1 is MGHRA, CDR2 YSYEKL. Unmatched junction bases numbered 6, after V lost 0 bases and J lost 2 bases. The CDR3 here is CASSQDGAGGITDTQYF. The CDR3 region has the DNA TGCGCCAGCAGCCAAGATGGGGCGGGAGGGATCACAGATACGCAGTATTTT.

The rearrangement uses TRBV5-5 and TRBJ2-7, with TRBD2 as a possible D gene (7 bases). Germline V gene lookup returns CDR1 SGHKS and CDR2 YYEKEE (reference sequence). This CDR3 has 16 amino acids. The V end lost 1 base, the J end lost 0 bases, and 14 bases lay between the germline ends. The CDR3 sequence is CASSLRGGGGSYEQYF. The CDR3, as DNA: TGTGCCAGCAGCTTGAGGGGCGGGGGCGGCTCCTACGAGCAGTACTTC.

There are many counts of this clone. J is TRBJ1-5 and V is TRBV6-1; D is ambiguous. The V gene lost 3 bases and the J gene lost 0 bases, with 15 bases spanning the gap. Germline V CDR1 and CDR2: MNHNS, SASEGT. This CDR3 is 17 amino acids long. The CDR3 spells CASSEFFILFSNQPQHF. CDR3 nucleotides: TGTGCCAGCAGTGAGTTTTTTATCCTTTTTAGCAATCAGCCCCAGCATTTT.

The chain recombines TRBV15 with TRBJ2-7; weak D call: TRBD1 (5 bases). The CDR3 is made up of 17 amino acids. V was clipped by 0 bases and J by 3 bases, with 18 bases between them. Germline-derived CDR1 and CDR2 are LNHNV and YYDKDF (reference sequence). CDR3 loop: CATSRDQRITRDYEQYF. The CDR3 DNA reads TGTGCCACCAGCAGAGATCAAAGGATTACCAGGGACTACGAGCAGTACTTC.

This clone was found once. This chain uses TRBV7-8 with TRBJ1-3; 9 nucleotides line up with TRBD1. CDR1 is SGHVS, CDR2 FQNEAQ, per germline. V gave up 4 bases and J gave up 3 bases; unmatched junction bases: 7. This CDR3 contains 16 residues. CDR3 in DNA: TGTGCCAGCAGCTCCCATAGACAGGGGGGTGGAAACACCATATATTTT. Its protein is CASSSHRQGGGNTIYF.

The CDR3: CAISGTSGPLTWEQFF. The CDR3 nucleotides are TGTGCCATCAGTGGGACTAGCGGACCGCTAACGTGGGAGCAGTTCTTC. This rearrangement joins TRBV10-3 to TRBJ2-1; TRBD2 agrees at 10 bases. CDR1 ENHRY and CDR2 SYGVKD come from the germline V gene. The CDR3 has 16 amino acids. The V segment lost 4 bases and the J segment 10 bases; nucleotides outside the gene matches: 13.

The chain is built from TRBV5-4 and TRBJ2-6; 8 bases agree with TRBD1. From germline, CDR1 is SGHNT and CDR2 YYREEE (reference sequence). The CDR3 consists of 18 residues. Trimming cost V 0 bases and J 2 bases; bases outside gene matches: 7. The CDR3 here is CASSLGLGQGTGANVLTF. In DNA form, the CDR3 reads TGTGCCAGCAGCTTGGGTTTAGGACAGGGAACTGGGGCCAACGTCCTGACTTTC. Together with reference TRBV5-4 and TRBJ2-6, the CDR3 gives the full variable domain: ETGVTQSPTHLIKTRGQQVTLRCSSQSGHNTVSWYQQALGQGPQFIFQYYREEENGRGNFPPRFSGLQFPNYSSELNVNALELDDSALYLCASSLGLGQGTGANVLTFGAGSRLTVL.

In DNA, the CDR3 is TGTGCCAGCAGCACCGTCCCGGGTACGCAGTATTTT. Encoded protein: CASSTVPGTQYF. This chain joins TRBV7-8 and TRBJ2-3; D is unclear. The CDR3 has 12 residues. V was cut by 5 bases and J by 8 bases, with 11 bases left in between. Germline values: CDR1 SGHVS, CDR2 FQNEAQ.

The chain has TRBV29-1 and TRBJ2-7, with 9 bases fitting TRBD1. J was trimmed by 4 bases and V by 7 bases; bases with no gene match: 14. Germline assignment: CDR1 SQVTM and CDR2 ANQGSEA. The CDR3 totals 15 residues. CDR3 amino acids: CSALPDRGQGYEQYF. As DNA, the CDR3 is TGCAGCGCCCTTCCGGACAGGGGACAAGGTTACGAGCAGTACTTC.

V usage is TRBV27 and J usage is TRBJ1-3; D gene unclear. Germline CDR1 MNHEY, CDR2 SMNVEV (reference sequence). The ends were cut back, 6 bases at V and 0 bases at J, with 9 bases in the middle. The CDR3 is 14 residues long. The CDR3 sequence is CASRSSSSGNTIYF. The CDR3 nucleotides are TGTGCCAGCAGATCCTCTAGCTCTGGAAACACCATATATTTT.

This rearrangement joins TRBV7-9 to TRBJ2-7; 9 nucleotides line up with TRBD2. The CDR3 spans 16 residues. The V and J ends lost 4 bases and 3 bases, in that order; junction bases with no gene match: 10. CDR1 and CDR2 from the germline V gene are SEHNR and FQNEAQ (reference sequence). The CDR3 loop is CASSSRLAASSYEQYF. The CDR3 coding sequence is TGTGCCAGCAGCTCAAGACTAGCGGCCTCGAGCTACGAGCAGTACTTC.

The chain is built from TRBV6-2 or TRBV6-3 and TRBJ2-3; D is undetermined. With 2 bases removed from V and 5 bases from J, the gap between germline ends came to 11 bases. Looked up from germline, CDR1 is MNHEY and CDR2 is SVGEGT. The CDR3 runs to 14 residues. CDR3 bases: TGTGCCAGCAGTTACCCTACTTCACTAGATACGCAGTATTTT. It specifies CASSYPTSLDTQYF.

The chain recombines TRBV27 with TRBJ1-2; D is possibly TRBD1 (6 bases). V was pared by 5 bases and J by 6 bases, with 13 bases between. Germline V gene lookup returns CDR1 MNHEY and CDR2 SMNVEV (reference sequence). The CDR3 is 13 amino acids. The CDR3, as DNA: TGTGCCAGCAGTCTTACAGGGACCCATGGCTACACCTTC. Its protein is CASSLTGTHGYTF.

The J gene is TRBJ2-7, the V gene TRBV7-9; tentative D call: TRBD2 (6 bases). Germline V lookup: CDR1 SEHNR, CDR2 FQNEAQ (reference sequence). Between the trimmed V and J ends, which lost 5 bases and 4 bases, there was a span of 15 bases. This CDR3 spans 14 amino acids. The CDR3 DNA sequence: TGTGCCAGCAGCCCCCCCGTTGGGGGGTACGAGCAGTACTTC. It is translated as CASSPPVGGYEQYF.

This chain uses TRBV6-5 with TRBJ2-3; 10 positions match TRBD2. CDR1 and CDR2 from the germline V gene are MNHEY and SVGAGI. CDR3 size: 14 residues. Trimming at V came to 5 bases and at J to 5 bases, leaving 4 bases not matched to a gene. CDR3 sequence (DNA): TGTGCCAGCAGTACCGGGACTAGCGTAGATACGCAGTATTTT. The encoded protein is CASSTGTSVDTQYF.

J is TRBJ2-7 and V is TRBV25-1, with 10 bases matching TRBD1. J gave up 0 bases and V 6 bases, and 5 bases lay outside the gene matches. The CDR3 is 15 residues long. Germline loops: CDR1 MGHDK, CDR2 SYGVNS. The CDR3 loop is CASSEDRGPSYEQYF. The CDR3 DNA follows: TGTGCCAGCAGCGAAGACAGGGGGCCCTCCTACGAGCAGTACTTC.

The genes are TRBV6-5 and TRBJ1-2; D might be TRBD1 (5 bases). The CDR3 sequence is 13 residues long. Deletions cut 5 bases from V and 10 bases from J, with 17 bases between. Germline V lookup: CDR1 MNHEY, CDR2 SVGAGI. The CDR3 is CASSQPDKPNYTF. CDR3 bases: TGTGCCAGCAGTCAACCGGACAAGCCCAACTACACCTTC.

This rearrangement joins TRBV7-8 to TRBJ1-1, with D possibly matching TRBD1 (5 bases). V was shortened by 3 bases and J by 4 bases, with 12 bases between the two germline ends. CDR3 length: 14 residues. Germline lookup yields CDR1 SGHVS and CDR2 FQNEAQ. The CDR3 DNA sequence: TGTGCCAGCAGCTTCGGGGGAGATGTCACTGAAGCTTTCTTT. Its translation is CASSFGGDVTEAFF.